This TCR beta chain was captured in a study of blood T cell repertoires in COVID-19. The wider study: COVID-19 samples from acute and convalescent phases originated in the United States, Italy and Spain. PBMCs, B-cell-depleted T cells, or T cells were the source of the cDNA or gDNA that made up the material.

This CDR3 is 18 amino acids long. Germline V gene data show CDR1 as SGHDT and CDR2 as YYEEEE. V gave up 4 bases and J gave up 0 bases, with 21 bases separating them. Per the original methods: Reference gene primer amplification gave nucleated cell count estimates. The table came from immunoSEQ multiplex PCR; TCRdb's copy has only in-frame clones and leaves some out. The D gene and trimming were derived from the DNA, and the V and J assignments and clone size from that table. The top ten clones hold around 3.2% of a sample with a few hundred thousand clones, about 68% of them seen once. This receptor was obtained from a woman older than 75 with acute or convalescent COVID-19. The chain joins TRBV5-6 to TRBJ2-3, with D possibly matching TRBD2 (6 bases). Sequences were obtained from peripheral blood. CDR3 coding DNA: TGTGCCAGCAGCCCTCGGCGCGGGGCCGCCACTAGCACAGATACGCAGTATTTT. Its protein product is CASSPRRGAATSTDTQYF. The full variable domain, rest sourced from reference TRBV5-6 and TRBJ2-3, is DAGVTQSPTHLIKTRGQQVTLRCSPKSGHDTVSWYQQALGQGPQFIFQYYEEEERQRGNFPDRFSGHQFPNYSSELNVNALLLGDSALYLCASSPRRGAATSTDTQYFGPGTRLTVL.